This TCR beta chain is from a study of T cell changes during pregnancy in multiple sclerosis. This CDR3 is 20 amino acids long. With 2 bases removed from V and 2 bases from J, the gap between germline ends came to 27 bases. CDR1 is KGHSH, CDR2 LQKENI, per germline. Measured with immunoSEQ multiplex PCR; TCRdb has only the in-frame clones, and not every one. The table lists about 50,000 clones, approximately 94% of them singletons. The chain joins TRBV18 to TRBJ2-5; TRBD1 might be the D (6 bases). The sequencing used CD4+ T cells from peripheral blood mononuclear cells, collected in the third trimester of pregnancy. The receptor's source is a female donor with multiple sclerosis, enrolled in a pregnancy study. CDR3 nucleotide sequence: TGTGCCAGCTCACCATTCAGGCCGTCAGGGGACAACATTTTACAAGAGACCCAGTACTTC. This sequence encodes CASSPFRPSGDNILQETQYF.